One and the same sample provided the 3 T cell receptor beta chains below, sequenced in a study of CXCR3-negative and CXCR3-positive naive CD8 T cells. Via 5' RACE with UMI labels, TRB cDNA libraries were prepared. TCRdb re-called the 5' RACE reads and shows each CDR3 protein once, DNA omitted. In total, the table holds roughly 50,000 distinct CDR3 sequences. Material for sequencing was memory CD8+ T cells from blood. All receptors come from a human donor in good health. Some clones in this sample may be carry-over from other donors' samples.

The chain has TRBV7-3 and TRBJ1-6; TCRdb outputs TRBD1, but without DNA this stays unchecked. The CDR3 is made up of 15 amino acids. Germline-derived CDR1 and CDR2 are SGHTA and FQGTGA. CDR3 region: CASSEGGFNNSPLHF.

This chain uses TRBV3-1 with TRBJ1-1. CDR3 length equals 16 residues. CDR1 and CDR2 (germline): LGHDT, YNNKEL (reference sequence). The CDR3 here is CASSQNPTRMWPEAFF.

This chain uses TRBV19 with TRBJ2-1; TCRdb gives TRBD2 as the D gene, but with no DNA this cannot be confirmed. This CDR3 region has 17 residues. CDR1 and CDR2 (germline): LNHDA, SQIVND (reference sequence). The CDR3 is CASSIEVGGGPYNEQFF.